The present TCR beta chain was sequenced within a study of Ad26.COV2.S vaccination and SARS-CoV-2 variants (dated by TCRdb to about 2021). About the full investigation: Donors in the vaccine arm were drawn from COV1001, a multicentre, randomized, double-blind, placebo-controlled phase I-IIa trial testing Ad26.COV2.S in healthy adults. The TCR-sequenced set comprised around 30 samples: around 20 Ad26.COV2.S vaccine recipients, 5 placebo recipients and 8 SARS-CoV-2 convalescent individuals. Sequencing of the TCRbeta repertoire served to evaluate the specificity and breadth of SARS-CoV-2-reactive T cell receptors following Ad26.COV2.S vaccination. Participants in the trial were split at random into five groups of five each, receiving low-dose or high-dose Ad26.COV2.S once or twice, or else placebo on both occasions. Investigators remained blinded to trial group allocation during experiments and outcome assessment. Dosing of Ad26.COV2.S was intramuscular, at either 5x10^10 or 1x10^11 viral particles, delivered as one shot or as two shots spaced 56 days apart. Broad study findings and their caveats: Non-spike TCR breadth was comparable between vaccine and placebo recipients, consistent with the vaccine containing only spike. Ad26.COV2.S recipients had higher spike-specific TCR breadth than placebo recipients (P = 0.0014). After vaccination, substantial breadth of spike-specific CD8+ and CD4+ T cell responses was reported. Comparing responses between vaccine doses or regimens was not something the study was powered to do. The authors noted that total T cell responses may have been underestimated by the TCR breadth and depth analyses.

The immunoSEQ Assay was the method used to sequence TCRbeta CDR3 regions. After extraction, genomic DNA underwent amplification by bias-controlled multiplex PCR, followed by high-throughput sequencing. On the authors' methods: Collapsing and filtering of sequences were performed to quantify the absolute abundance of each unique TCRbeta CDR3 region. T cell fraction was estimated by normalizing TCRbeta template counts to usable DNA, with usable DNA measured through amplification of reference genes found in all nucleated cells. Repertoire TCRs were annotated as SARS-CoV-2-specific when V gene, CDR3 amino acid sequence and J gene were exactly matched to a known reactive TCR set. The reference SARS-CoV-2 TCR set was obtained from MIRA and was filtered for enrichment in COVID-19-positive ImmuneCODE repertoires, whereby public or cross-reactive TCRs were removed. Drawing on the MIRA antigens, annotated TCRs were analysed further at the level of specific ORF or position within ORF. Breadth was defined as the number of annotated unique rearrangements divided by the total number of unique productive rearrangements, and depth was defined as the summed frequency of the annotated unique rearrangements. Group comparisons of TCR breadth used two-sided Wilcoxon rank-sum tests. TCRdb carries this immuneACCESS record with in-frame sequences only. Its versions omit some clonotypes, under half of them owing to an unresolved V gene in the studies checked, with the rest unexplained. That table furnishes V, J and clone size, whereas the DNA furnished D and trimming. The sample table records approximately 340,000 clones; about 85% of these occur just once. The ten largest clones add up to 2.5% to 3.5% of the sample.

Germline trimming: 3 bases from V, 2 bases from J; junction bases outside gene matches: 2. The CDR3 goes from the cysteine to the phenylalanine over 14 residues. Only the CDR3 part of the read is kept: 42 bases, read in frame from the first base. The germline V gene (reference sequence) sets CDR1 to SEHNR and CDR2 to FQNEAQ. Per the publication, the treatment or condition label means: 15 to 20 received Ad26.COV2.S at low or high dose, single or two shots; 5 received placebo; per-sample allocation not given. Repertoires of vaccine and placebo recipients were sequenced from samples taken on day 63 after the first injection. Between 29 July and 7 August 2020, Cohort 1b enrolled around 25 adults aged 18-55 years at one site in Boston, USA. As a vaccine, Ad26.COV2.S was a replication-incompetent adenovirus type 26 vector that expressed a prefusion-stabilized SARS-CoV-2 spike protein derived from the original Wuhan strain.

This clone was observed a few times. No antigen is known for it. No quality values exist for individual bases; no much larger clone is one base distant. The sample in question was peripheral blood, obtained in a trial of Ad26.COV2.S vaccine versus placebo. The sequence came from a person aged 18-60 years who received the Ad26.COV2.S COVID-19 vaccine or a placebo. The rearrangement joined TRBV7-9 to TRBJ2-7; the junction holds 9 bases that match TRBD1. In nucleotides, the sequence is TGTGCCAGCAGCTTGGGACAGGGTACCTACGAGCAGTACTTC. The translation is CASSLGQGTYEQYF.